Reported below is one T cell receptor (beta chain). Its antigen is as yet unknown. Using triplicate sorts, 300,000 cells were collected each time from every CD8+ T cell subset. Naive CD8+ T cells had a CD45RO-CCR7+CD27+CD95- phenotype. The data originate from a study of CXCR3-negative and CXCR3-positive naive CD8 T cells. Study observations and caveats: CXCR3-negative naive cells had less hydrophobic TRB CDR3s than did CXCR3-positive naive cells.

Libraries of TRB cDNA were made by 5' RACE and carried UMIs. TCRdb re-called the 5' RACE reads and catalogs CDR3 proteins one per entry, DNA excluded. Its table lists roughly 60,000 distinct CDR3 sequences. This receptor was identified in a human donor in good health. Some clones in this sample may be carry-over from other donors' samples. Input material: naive CXCR3+ CD8+ T cells from blood. Subset specified: CD45RO-CCR7+CD27+CD95- naive CD8+ T cells expressing CXCR3 (TNR3+).

The CDR3 is CASSTLLIGGGRNEQFF. V and J are TRBV5-1 and TRBJ2-1; TCRdb calls TRBD2, which cannot be checked without DNA. The CDR3 length is 17 residues. In germline, CDR1 is SGHRS, CDR2 YFSETQ.